This T cell receptor (beta chain) is drawn from a study of blood T cell repertoires in COVID-19. Study in general: PBMCs, B-cell-depleted T cells, or T cells provided the cDNA or gDNA that made up the material.

CDR1 is GTSNPN and CDR2 is SVGIG in the germline V gene (reference sequence). The CDR3 runs 14 residues. Trimming removed 5 bases from V and 3 bases from J, with 14 bases in between. Seattle researchers signed up patients amid active infection and tracked them longitudinally. In the source study's methods: Amplifying reference gene primers gave estimates of nucleated cell counts. Some clones are missing from TCRdb's copy, which holds only in-frame ones; the method was immunoSEQ multiplex PCR. V and J calls and clone size are as listed in that table; D and trimming were resolved from the DNA. The sample shows 200,000 to 250,000 clones, 85% to 90% of them seen only once.

The clonotype originates from a man aged 25-45 years with COVID-19, enrolled during active disease. The sequenced material came from peripheral blood. The chain carries TRBV30 and TRBJ2-1, with D possibly TRBD2 on 7 matching bases. The CDR3 bases are TGTGCCTGGGCCTGGGGGGGGCTCTACAATGAGCAGTTCTTC. As protein: CAWAWGGLYNEQFF.